Presented here are 21 T cell receptor beta chains from one specimen sequenced in a study of shared clonotypes between healthy human individuals. Sequenced by immunoSEQ multiplex PCR; TCRdb stores in-frame clones only, minus some. The table has under 350,000 clones, 80% to 90% seen once. Sequences were obtained from memory CD8+ T cells sorted from blood. Subset meaning: CD45RO+ cells pooled with CCR7-negative TemRA cells. These receptors all stem from a man between 18 and 29 years old in good health.

This clone came up a few times. This sequence joins TRBV4-1 and TRBJ1-4; no clear D. Germline-derived CDR1 and CDR2 are MGHRA and YSYEKL. The CDR3 has 13 residues. V shed 5 bases and J shed 7 bases, with 11 bases lying between them. Written as DNA, the CDR3 is TGCGCCAGCAGCGTTCGGCCAATTGAAAAACTGTTTTTT. Translation: CASSVRPIEKLFF.

The chain has TRBV9 and TRBJ2-2; D call uncertain. Germline CDR1 reads SGDLS; CDR2 reads YYNGEE. The V end was cut by 0 bases, the J end by 7 bases, with 4 bases between. This CDR3 has 12 residues. The DNA of the CDR3 is TGTGCCAGCAGCGTAGGTCACGGGGAGCTGTTTTTT. It codes for CASSVGHGELFF.

The J gene is TRBJ2-7, the V gene TRBV7-3; D possibly corresponds to TRBD1 (5 bases). The CDR3 covers 13 residues. Trimming removed 3 bases from V and 4 bases from J, with 10 bases in between. Germline CDR1 is SGHTA and CDR2 is FQGTGA. CDR3 coding DNA: TGTGCCAGCAGCTTCGGACACTCATACGAGCAGTACTTC. Encoded protein: CASSFGHSYEQYF.

The J gene is TRBJ2-1, the V gene TRBV11-2; the match to TRBD2 covers 9 bases. Losses at the gene ends were 3 bases for V and 7 bases for J; bases not matched to a gene: 4. Per germline, CDR1 SGHAT and CDR2 FQNNGV. The CDR3 covers 14 residues. CDR3 in amino acids: CASSFSGSLNEQFF. CDR3 in DNA: TGTGCCAGCAGCTTTAGCGGGAGCTTAAATGAGCAGTTCTTC.

This chain joins TRBV27 and TRBJ2-6; 7 nucleotides line up with TRBD1. Germline V gene data show CDR1 as MNHEY and CDR2 as SMNVEV (reference sequence). The CDR3 covers 16 residues. The trim removed 5 bases at V and 4 bases at J, leaving 8 bases unmatched. The CDR3 is CASSPLGQAGANVLTF. The CDR3 DNA sequence: TGTGCCAGCAGTCCCCTCGGACAGGCCGGGGCCAACGTCCTGACTTTC.

The chain recombines TRBV5-4 with TRBJ2-4, with a weak D call TRBD1 (6 bases). The CDR3 sequence is 14 residues long. The ends were cut back, 2 bases at V and 8 bases at J, with 14 bases in the middle. Germline values: CDR1 SGHNT, CDR2 YYREEE (reference sequence). CDR3 DNA: TGTGCCAGCAGCTTACCGGGACAAGGGGACATTCAGTACTTC. Encoded protein: CASSLPGQGDIQYF.

The rearrangement uses TRBV29-1 and TRBJ2-3, with 8 bases lining up with TRBD1. The CDR3 extends over 15 amino acids. The V segment lost 3 bases and the J segment 7 bases; nucleotides outside the gene matches: 12. Germline lookup yields CDR1 SQVTM and CDR2 ANQGSEA. The CDR3 bases are TGCAGCGTTGAGCAAAGGACAGGGTATAAGTATACGCAGTATTTT. It yields the protein CSVEQRTGYKYTQYF.

The CDR3 DNA reads as TGCGCCAGCAGCCAAGCCACTAGCGGGAGGTACGACAATGAGCAGTTCTTC. Its translation is CASSQATSGRYDNEQFF. The chain uses TRBV4-3 and TRBJ2-1, with 12 positions matching TRBD2. This CDR3 region has 17 residues. Germline V gene sequence: CDR1 LGHNA, CDR2 YSLEER. Trimming at V came to 1 base and at J to 5 bases, leaving 6 bases not matched to a gene.

Points on this clone: At one end, the junction sequence differs from germline, possibly due to a read error. The chain is built from TRBV7-7 and TRBJ2-1, with TRBD1 identical over 7 bases. This CDR3 contains 15 residues. Germline assignment: CDR1 SSHAT and CDR2 FNYEAQ (reference sequence). CDR3 bases: TGTGCTAGCAGCTATGGGGACAGCTCCTACAATGAGCAGTTCTTC. Its protein is CASSYGDSSYNEQFF.

The chain combines TRBV28 with TRBJ2-6; D ambiguous. Deletions cut 3 bases from V and 0 bases from J, with 9 bases between. Germline loops: CDR1 MDHEN, CDR2 SYDVKM. The CDR3 contains 16 residues. This CDR3 is CASSFGRFSGANVLTF. DNA for the CDR3: TGTGCCAGCAGTTTCGGCCGATTCTCTGGGGCCAACGTCCTGACTTTC.

The chain carries TRBV5-1 and TRBJ2-7; D is perhaps TRBD1 or TRBD2 (5 bases each). The CDR3 extends over 16 amino acids. Germline CDR1 reads SGHRS; CDR2 reads YFSETQ. V was shortened by 0 bases and J by 0 bases, with 13 bases between the two germline ends. As DNA, the CDR3 is TGCGCCAGCAGCTTGGAACGGGGCTCCTCCTCCTACGAGCAGTACTTC. Its translation is CASSLERGSSSYEQYF.

CDR3 sequence reads: CASSPRLQPYNEQFF. The CDR3, as DNA: TGTGCCAGCAGTCCACGGCTACAGCCCTACAATGAGCAGTTCTTC. This chain joins TRBV28 and TRBJ2-1, with D unclear. This CDR3 is built from 15 residues. Deletions cut 5 bases from V and 2 bases from J, with 13 bases between. Germline lookup yields CDR1 MDHEN and CDR2 SYDVKM.

In this sample, this clone turned up once. The chain links TRBV9 to TRBJ2-1; 8 bases fit TRBD2. Germline V gene sequence: CDR1 SGDLS, CDR2 YYNGEE. V lost 3 bases and J lost 8; bases outside the gene matches: 10. This CDR3 region has 15 residues. CDR3: CASSESGSPGDEQFF. In nucleotides, the CDR3 is TGTGCCAGCAGCGAGAGCGGGAGCCCCGGGGATGAGCAGTTCTTC.

This clone is termed medium-sized (0.01 to 0.1%). The rearrangement links TRBV5-1 to TRBJ2-7; 11 positions agree with TRBD2. This CDR3 has 17 amino acids. Losses at the gene ends were 2 bases for V and 2 bases for J; bases not matched to a gene: 9. CDR1 is SGHRS, CDR2 YFSETQ, per germline. CDR3 protein: CASSFTGLAGSAYEQYF. CDR3 coding DNA: TGCGCCAGCAGCTTCACCGGACTAGCGGGCAGTGCCTACGAGCAGTACTTC.

The chain uses TRBV28 and TRBJ1-1; unclear D gene. The CDR3 has 14 residues. The germline gives CDR1 MDHEN, CDR2 SYDVKM. V gave up 4 bases and J gave up 0 bases, with 9 bases separating them. The CDR3 sequence: CASSWSGMNTEAFF. In DNA, the CDR3 is TGTGCCAGCAGTTGGAGTGGGATGAACACTGAAGCTTTCTTT.

With regard to this clone: Other DNA sequences from this sample encode an identical CDR3 as well. The chain links TRBV27 to TRBJ1-5, with 7 positions matching TRBD1. CDR1 and CDR2 from the germline V gene are MNHEY and SMNVEV (reference sequence). Unmatched junction bases numbered 2, after V lost 2 bases and J lost 4 bases. This CDR3 comprises 14 residues. This CDR3 reads CASSLQGGNQPQHF. Written as DNA, the CDR3 is TGTGCCAGCAGTTTACAGGGGGGGAATCAGCCCCAGCATTTT.

This clone showed up just a few times. The chain couples TRBV5-4 to TRBJ1-2; 7 bases agree with TRBD1. Germline assignment: CDR1 SGHNT and CDR2 YYREEE (reference sequence). Trimming removed 3 bases from V and 5 bases from J; junction bases left unmatched: 7. The CDR3 runs to 14 residues. The CDR3 loop reads CASSSTGTAYGYTF. The CDR3 nucleotides are TGTGCCAGCAGCTCAACCGGGACAGCATATGGCTACACCTTC.

The gene calls are TRBV2 and TRBJ2-1; 8 bases match TRBD2. J gave up 5 bases and V 6 bases, and 12 bases lay outside the gene matches. The CDR3 has 16 amino acids. Germline V gene sequence: CDR1 SNHLY, CDR2 FYNNEI. CDR3 region: CASRELSGSLHNEQFF. CDR3 DNA sequence: TGTGCCAGCAGGGAGTTAAGCGGGAGCTTGCACAATGAGCAGTTCTTC.

The chain employs TRBV4-3 and TRBJ2-3; the D is unclear. The CDR3 loop spans 13 amino acids. The germline gives CDR1 LGHNA, CDR2 YSLEER. The V gene lost 1 base and the J gene lost 6 bases, with 8 bases spanning the gap. The CDR3 loop reads CASSQVFRDTQYF. The CDR3 bases are TGCGCCAGCAGCCAAGTCTTTCGGGATACGCAGTATTTT.

The chain has TRBV13 and TRBJ1-5; D call uncertain. The CDR3 sequence is 13 residues long. Germline loops: CDR1 PRHDT, CDR2 FYEKMQ (reference sequence). Trimming pared 5 bases from V and 4 bases from J, leaving 9 bases between. In DNA, the CDR3 is TGTGCCAGCAGCCAGGAACGAAATCAGCCCCAGCATTTT. This gives the protein CASSQERNQPQHF.

The chain recombines TRBV2 with TRBJ1-5; D not resolved. This CDR3 has 13 residues. Looked up from germline, CDR1 is SNHLY and CDR2 is FYNNEI. Trimming cost V 2 bases and J 2 bases, with 4 bases left between them. The DNA for the CDR3 is TGTGCCAGCAGTGAATGGGGCAATCAGCCCCAGCATTTT. Translating it yields CASSEWGNQPQHF.